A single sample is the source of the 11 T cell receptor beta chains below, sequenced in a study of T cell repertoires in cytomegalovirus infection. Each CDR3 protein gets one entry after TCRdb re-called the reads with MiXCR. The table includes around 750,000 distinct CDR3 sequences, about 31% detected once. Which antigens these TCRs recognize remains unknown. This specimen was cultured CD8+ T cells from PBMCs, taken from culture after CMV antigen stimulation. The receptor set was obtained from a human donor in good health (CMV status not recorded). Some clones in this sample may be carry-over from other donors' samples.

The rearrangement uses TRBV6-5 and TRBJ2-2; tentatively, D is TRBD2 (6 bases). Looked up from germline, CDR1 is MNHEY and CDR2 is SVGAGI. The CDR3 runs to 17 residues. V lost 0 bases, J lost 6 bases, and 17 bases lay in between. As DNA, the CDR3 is TGTGCCAGCAGTTACTCGAGGCGGGGCAGCCCTCCCGGGGAGCTGTTTTTT. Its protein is CASSYSRRGSPPGELFF.

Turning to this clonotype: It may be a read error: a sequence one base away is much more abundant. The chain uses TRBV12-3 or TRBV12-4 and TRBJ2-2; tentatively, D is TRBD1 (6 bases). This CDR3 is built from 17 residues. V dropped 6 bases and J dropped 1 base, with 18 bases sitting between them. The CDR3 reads CASRSNTGLLNTGELFF. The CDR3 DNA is TGTGCCAGCAGATCCAATACAGGGTTGTTGAACACCGGGGAGCTGTTTTTT.

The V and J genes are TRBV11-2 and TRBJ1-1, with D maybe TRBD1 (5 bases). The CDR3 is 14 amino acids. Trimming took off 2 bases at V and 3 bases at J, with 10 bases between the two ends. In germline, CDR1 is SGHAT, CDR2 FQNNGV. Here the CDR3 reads CASSLKTGYTEAFF. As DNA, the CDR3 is TGTGCCAGCAGCTTAAAAACAGGTTACACTGAAGCTTTCTTT.

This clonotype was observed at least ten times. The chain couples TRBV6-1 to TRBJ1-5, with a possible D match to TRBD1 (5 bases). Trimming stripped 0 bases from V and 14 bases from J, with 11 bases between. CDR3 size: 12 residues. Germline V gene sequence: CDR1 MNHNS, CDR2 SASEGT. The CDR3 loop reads CASSEALLGEHF. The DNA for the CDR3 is TGTGCCAGCAGTGAAGCACTGCTGGGGGAGCATTTT.

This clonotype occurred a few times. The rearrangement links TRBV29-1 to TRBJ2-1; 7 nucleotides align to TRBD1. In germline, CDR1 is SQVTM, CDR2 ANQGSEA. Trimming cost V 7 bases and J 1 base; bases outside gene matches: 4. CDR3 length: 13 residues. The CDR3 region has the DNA TGCAGCGCCACGACAGGGTCCTACAATGAGCAGTTCTTC. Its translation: CSATTGSYNEQFF.

The CDR3 protein is CASSNDREAGELFF. CDR3 DNA sequence: TGTGCCAGCAGCAACGACAGGGAAGCCGGGGAGCTGTTTTTT. The J gene is TRBJ2-2, the V gene TRBV7-9; 7 bases fit TRBD1. Per germline, CDR1 SEHNR and CDR2 FQNEAQ (reference sequence). V dropped 5 bases and J dropped 6; count of bases not matched to a gene: 6. The CDR3 runs 14 residues.

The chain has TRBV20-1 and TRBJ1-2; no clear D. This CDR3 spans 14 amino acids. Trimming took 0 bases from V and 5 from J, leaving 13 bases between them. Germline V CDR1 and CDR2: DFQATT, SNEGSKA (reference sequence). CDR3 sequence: CSARDLQDVYGYTF. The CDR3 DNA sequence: TGCAGTGCTAGAGATCTCCAGGACGTGTATGGCTACACCTTC.

The chain's CDR3 is CASSQDGGIYEQYF. DNA for the CDR3: TGTGCCAGCAGCCAAGATGGTGGGATCTACGAGCAGTACTTC. The chain uses TRBV14 and TRBJ2-7, with no clear D. The CDR3 has 14 residues. The V gene's germline CDR1 is SGHDN and CDR2 FVKESK. Trimming shortened V by 0 bases and J by 3 bases, and 9 bases separated the two germline ends.

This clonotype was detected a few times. Here the CDR3 reads CASSPFVAGLYEQYF. CDR3 coding DNA: TGTGCCAGCAGCCCTTTTGTAGCGGGGTTGTACGAGCAGTACTTC. V gene TRBV9 combines with J gene TRBJ2-7, with 8 bases lining up with TRBD2. V trimming: 4 bases; J trimming: 4 bases; junction bases outside the gene matches: 10. The germline gives CDR1 SGDLS, CDR2 YYNGEE. The CDR3 is made up of 15 amino acids.

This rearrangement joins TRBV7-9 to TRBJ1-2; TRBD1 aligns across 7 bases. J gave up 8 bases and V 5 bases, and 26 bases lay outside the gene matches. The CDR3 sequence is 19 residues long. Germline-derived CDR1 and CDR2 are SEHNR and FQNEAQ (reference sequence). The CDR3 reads CASSLSYSTGRIPQRGYTF. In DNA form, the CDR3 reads TGTGCCAGCAGCCTCTCATATTCGACAGGGCGTATTCCTCAACGCGGCTACACCTTC.

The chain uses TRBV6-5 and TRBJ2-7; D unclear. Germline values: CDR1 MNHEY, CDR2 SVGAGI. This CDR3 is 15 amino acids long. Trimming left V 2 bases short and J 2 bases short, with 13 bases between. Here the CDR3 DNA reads TGTGCCAGCAGTTACACCCTACAGTACCCCTACGAGCAGTACTTC. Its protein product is CASSYTLQYPYEQYF.